A selection of T cell receptor beta chains follows, all from one sample in a study of identical twins. One entry per CDR3 protein, called by TCRdb with MiXCR from the 5' RACE reads. In the table there are around 1.7 million distinct CDR3 sequences, about 31% of which are singletons. What was sequenced was cord blood. All receptors come from a newborn girl in good health. The CDR3 runs from the conserved cysteine through the conserved F or W. Fields, in order: clone size, D gene, J gene, V gene, CDR3 protein, CDR3 DNA. D genes are given only for firm matches. The size field is filled for only some rows; it gives once, few, many or a size class.

few TRBD2 TRBJ2-2 TRBV5-1 CASSLSSGSGNTGELFF TGCGCCAGCAGCCTCTCAAGCGGGAGTGGGAACACCGGGGAGCTGTTTTTT
NA TRBD1 TRBJ1-1 TRBV29-1 CSVGIGQGTEAFF TGCAGCGTTGGAATAGGACAGGGGACTGAAGCTTTCTTT
NA NA TRBJ1-2 TRBV5-8 CASSPGLPYGYTF TGTGCCAGCAGCCCTGGACTTCCCTATGGCTACACCTTC
NA NA TRBJ2-1 TRBV20-1 CSAIYYEQFF TGCAGTGCTATATACTATGAGCAGTTCTTC
NA NA TRBJ2-7 TRBV9 CASSVVGKAYSYNEQYF TGTGCCAGCAGCGTAGTCGGGAAAGCCTACTCCTACAATGAGCAGTACTTC
NA NA TRBJ1-3 TRBV12-3/TRBV12-4 CASSRRQINGNTIYF TGTGCCAGCAGTAGACGACAGATCAATGGAAACACCATATATTTT
NA NA TRBJ2-3 TRBV28 CASSFGGWGEETDTQYF TGTGCCAGCAGTTTTGGGGGATGGGGGGAGGAAACAGATACGCAGTATTTT
NA TRBD1 TRBJ1-6 TRBV27 CASSLPGTGEYNSPLHF TGTGCCAGCAGTTTACCCGGGACAGGGGAGTATAATTCACCCCTCCACTTT
NA NA TRBJ1-1 TRBV20-1 CSARDLSDFVGNTEAFF TGCAGTGCTAGAGATCTGTCCGACTTCGTGGGGAACACTGAAGCTTTCTTT
NA TRBD1 TRBJ1-1 TRBV27 CASSYRTGAEAFF TGTGCCAGCAGTTACCGAACAGGGGCTGAAGCTTTCTTT
NA NA TRBJ2-1 TRBV4-1 CASSQAVTSNEQFF TGCGCCAGCAGCCAAGCTGTGACTAGCAATGAGCAGTTCTTC
NA NA TRBJ2-5 TRBV4-2 CASSQDLADLYF TGTGCCAGCAGCCAAGATCTAGCCGATTTGTACTTC
NA TRBD1 TRBJ2-7 TRBV4-1 CASSQDLGTGTYEQYF TGCGCCAGCAGTCAAGATCTGGGGACAGGGACCTACGAGCAGTACTTC
NA NA TRBJ1-5 TRBV12-3/TRBV12-4 CASSARWRDQPQHF TGTGCCAGCAGTGCTAGGTGGCGGGATCAGCCCCAGCATTTT
many NA TRBJ2-6 TRBV12-3/TRBV12-4 CASSSLGAGANVLTF TGTGCCAGCAGTTCACTAGGGGCTGGGGCCAACGTCCTGACTTTC
many TRBD2 TRBJ2-3 TRBV9 CASSVASGSMDTQYF TGTGCCAGCAGCGTAGCTAGCGGGTCTATGGATACGCAGTATTTT
NA NA TRBJ2-5 TRBV21-1 CASSKGWRVYQETQYF TGTGCCAGCAGCAAAGGGTGGCGAGTATACCAAGAGACCCAGTACTTC
few NA TRBJ2-7 TRBV5-5 CASTGGQSYEQYF TGTGCCAGCACCGGGGGTCAGTCCTACGAGCAGTACTTC
NA TRBD1 TRBJ1-1 TRBV10-3 CAISAAGTGGAFF TGTGCCATCAGTGCTGCCGGGACAGGGGGAGCTTTCTTT
NA NA TRBJ2-3 TRBV9 CASSVVGGGNTDTQYF TGTGCCAGCAGCGTAGTAGGGGGGGGGAACACAGATACGCAGTATTTT
few TRBD2 TRBJ2-5 TRBV3-1 CASSPLAGFILQETQYF TGTGCCAGCAGCCCACTAGCGGGATTTATTCTCCAAGAGACCCAGTACTTC
NA NA TRBJ2-7 TRBV9 CASSVGAGTAYEQYF TGTGCCAGCAGCGTAGGTGCGGGGACCGCCTACGAGCAGTACTTC
NA NA TRBJ2-7 TRBV7-2 CASSSTPRAYEQYF TGTGCCAGCAGCTCAACCCCAAGGGCCTACGAGCAGTACTTC
NA NA TRBJ2-3 TRBV27 CASSLGGPASKDTQYF TGTGCCAGCAGTTTAGGAGGGCCAGCGTCCAAAGATACGCAGTATTTT
NA TRBD2 TRBJ2-5 TRBV5-1 CASNFLAGDVETQYF TGCGCCAGCAACTTCCTAGCGGGGGATGTAGAGACCCAGTACTTC
NA TRBD2 TRBJ2-5 TRBV7-2 CASSWGLAVGGQETQYF TGTGCCAGCAGCTGGGGACTAGCGGTCGGTGGGCAAGAGACCCAGTACTTC
few TRBD2 TRBJ2-7 TRBV10-3 CAISELAGGGLNEQYF TGTGCCATCAGTGAGCTAGCGGGAGGCGGCCTCAATGAGCAGTACTTC
NA NA TRBJ1-2 TRBV2 CASHGHSNYDYTF TGTGCCAGCCACGGACATTCCAACTATGACTACACCTTC
NA TRBD2 TRBJ2-1 TRBV5-4 CASSSSGSLSSYNEQFF TGTGCCAGCAGCTCTAGCGGGTCGTTGAGCTCCTACAATGAGCAGTTCTTC
NA TRBD1 TRBJ2-5 TRBV24-1 CATSETGEETQYF TGTGCCACCAGTGAGACAGGGGAAGAGACCCAGTACTTC
few TRBD2 TRBJ2-3 TRBV2 CASSYSSGGILTDTQYF TGTGCCAGCAGTTATTCTAGCGGGGGCATCCTCACAGATACGCAGTATTTT
few NA TRBJ2-4 TRBV15 CATSRVGGHKNIQYF TGTGCCACCAGCAGAGTAGGGGGGCACAAAAACATTCAGTACTTC
NA TRBD2 TRBJ2-3 TRBV2 CASSALAGGRPDTQYF TGTGCCAGCAGTGCCCTAGCGGGAGGGCGACCAGATACGCAGTATTTT
NA NA TRBJ2-5 TRBV25-1 CASSADLLETQYF TGTGCCAGCAGCGCCGACCTCCTAGAGACCCAGTACTTC
once NA TRBJ1-2 TRBV21-1 CAGSTRDREGPNYGYTF TGTGCCGGCAGCACCAGGGACAGGGAAGGTCCTAACTATGGCTACACCTTC
NA TRBD1 TRBJ2-7 TRBV12-3/TRBV12-4 CANSFGGTGFDEQYF TGTGCCAACAGTTTTGGTGGGACAGGGTTCGACGAGCAGTACTTC
few NA TRBJ1-1 TRBV12-3/TRBV12-4 CASRRGVEAFF TGTGCCAGCAGGCGGGGAGTTGAAGCTTTCTTT
NA NA TRBJ2-1 TRBV4-1 CASSQIGRRDNEQFF TGCGCCAGCAGCCAAATCGGCAGGAGAGACAATGAGCAGTTCTTC
NA NA TRBJ2-5 TRBV6-1 CASSEPLTAKETQYF TGTGCCAGCAGTGAACCCTTGACAGCAAAAGAGACCCAGTACTTC
NA TRBD1 TRBJ1-1 TRBV6-5 CASSYPPWTGKTEAFF TGTGCCAGCAGTTACCCACCTTGGACAGGGAAGACTGAAGCTTTCTTT
few NA TRBJ1-4 TRBV2 CASSPSGVPNEKLFF TGTGCCAGCAGCCCGTCCGGTGTCCCTAATGAAAAACTGTTTTTT
few TRBD1 TRBJ1-1 TRBV12-3/TRBV12-4 CASSLGSLMLTGTTEAFF TGTGCCAGCAGTTTAGGTTCATTGATGTTGACAGGGACAACTGAAGCTTTCTTT
NA TRBD1 TRBJ2-3 TRBV9 CASSERGTGGSTDTQYF TGTGCCAGCAGCGAACGCGGGACAGGGGGAAGCACAGATACGCAGTATTTT
few TRBD1 TRBJ2-5 TRBV7-2 CASSPGQVKTQYF TGTGCCAGCAGCCCGGGACAGGTGAAGACCCAGTACTTC
NA NA TRBJ1-6 TRBV12-3/TRBV12-4 CASTPQSNSPLHF TGTGCCAGCACCCCTCAAAGTAATTCACCCCTCCACTTT
few TRBD2 TRBJ2-7 TRBV7-2 CASTLAGFSYEQYF TGTGCCAGCACCTTAGCGGGTTTCTCCTACGAGCAGTACTTC
NA NA TRBJ2-7 TRBV3-1 CASSPGAVITYEQYF TGTGCCAGCAGCCCGGGAGCGGTTATCACCTACGAGCAGTACTTC
few TRBD2 TRBJ2-3 TRBV7-6 CASSSELAYSDTQYF TGTGCCAGCAGCTCGGAACTAGCGTATTCGGATACGCAGTATTTT
many TRBD2 TRBJ2-1 TRBV5-1 CASSLDSGGAYNEQFF TGTGCCAGCAGTTTAGATAGCGGGGGGGCCTACAATGAGCAGTTCTTC
NA NA TRBJ1-2 TRBV12-3/TRBV12-4 CASSARQVGSNYGYTF TGTGCCAGCAGTGCCAGACAGGTTGGTTCCAACTATGGCTACACCTTC
NA NA TRBJ1-4 TRBV24-1 CATSDGSTNEKLFF TGTGCCACCAGTGATGGTTCGACTAATGAAAAACTGTTTTTT
many NA TRBJ1-5 TRBV9 CASSVDISNQPQHF TGTGCCAGCAGCGTAGACATTAGCAATCAGCCCCAGCATTTT
NA TRBD2 TRBJ2-3 TRBV6-6 CASTLSSGSGTDTQYF TGTGCCAGCACCCTTAGTAGCGGGAGTGGCACAGATACGCAGTATTTT